This TCR beta chain is drawn from a study of T cell responses to AZD1222 COVID-19 vaccine. General study points: Vaccine-associated CD4 TCRs spanned spike, dominant at 160-218 and 743-854. Nearly half of the spike-specific TCRs reportedly recognize variant regions that carry no mutations. Clonal diversity was possibly underestimated, and white British individuals and females predominated among donors.

As to this clone: Its target is not known.

Sequenced by immunoSEQ multiplex PCR; TCRdb stores in-frame clones only, minus some. This table holds around 81,000 clones, approximately 90% found once. The germline V gene has CDR1 KGHSH and CDR2 LQKENI. Trimming removed 2 bases at V and 0 bases at J, with 10 bases between. CDR3 length: 16 amino acids. The clonotype originates from an adult who received the AZD1222 COVID-19 vaccine. The chain couples TRBV18 to TRBJ1-4; D gene unclear. Material: peripheral blood, obtained 28 days after the second AZD1222 dose. The CDR3: CASSPRGGPTNEKLFF. CDR3 DNA sequence: TGTGCCAGCTCACCAAGAGGCGGCCCAACTAATGAAAAACTGTTTTTT.